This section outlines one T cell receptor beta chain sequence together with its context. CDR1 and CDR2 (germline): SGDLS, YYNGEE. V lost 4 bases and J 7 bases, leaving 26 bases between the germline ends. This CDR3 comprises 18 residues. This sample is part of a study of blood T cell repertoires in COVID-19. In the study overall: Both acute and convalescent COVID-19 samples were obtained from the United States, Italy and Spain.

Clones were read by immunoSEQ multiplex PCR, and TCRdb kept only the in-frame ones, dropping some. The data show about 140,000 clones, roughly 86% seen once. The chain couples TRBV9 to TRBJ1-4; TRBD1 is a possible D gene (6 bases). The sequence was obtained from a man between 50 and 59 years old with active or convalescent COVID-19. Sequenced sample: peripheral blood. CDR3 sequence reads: CASSRSIKQGSGGEKLFF. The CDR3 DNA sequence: TGTGCCAGCAGCCGTAGTATAAAACAGGGCTCAGGAGGTGAAAAACTGTTTTTT.